The present TCR beta chain was sequenced within a study of vaccination and CD4 T cells after COVID-19. In the study overall: Four females and six males made up the convalescents, two of whom were Hispanic. Researchers treated cells with overlapping spike peptides taken from SARS-CoV-2, HCoV-NL63, HCoV-OC43 and HCoV-229E.

The Oncomine TCR Beta short-read assay was what sequenced the DNA obtained from cultured CD4+ T cells. Each CDR3 protein gets one entry after TCRdb re-called the PCR reads with MiXCR. In the table there are some 26,000 distinct CDR3 sequences, over 60% of which are singletons. The CDR3 spans 10 residues. The germline V and J ends were trimmed by 9 bases and 8 bases, with 8 bases remaining between them. CDR1 WNHNN and CDR2 SYGVQD come from the germline V gene (reference sequence). Regarding treatment: approximately nine-day PBMC culture with coronavirus spike peptide pools or control peptides (ViraFEST assay). Comments on this clonotype: Its antigen is as yet unknown.

This sequence originates from a human donor who received a COVID-19 vaccine. Sequenced material: CD4+ T cells from blood, cultured in vitro, taken after SARS-CoV-2 vaccination. The chain is built from TRBV10-1 and TRBJ1-5; no reliable D call. CDR3 loop: CASPVEPQHF. For the CDR3, the DNA is TGCGCCAGTCCCGTCGAGCCCCAGCATTTT.